Each of the 3 T cell receptor beta chains below was sequenced from the same sample in a study of CD8+ T cells in alopecia areata. Sequencing relied on a cDNA template that was reverse transcribed from extracted RNA. Clones were sequenced by immunoSEQ multiplex PCR, and TCRdb holds only the in-frame ones, with some missing. The data show 100,000 to 120,000 clones, with almost 60% seen just once and around 20% held by the top ten. Input material: CD8+ T cells sorted from blood. These receptors came from a human donor in good health.

The rearrangement joins TRBV29-1 to TRBJ1-1; tentatively, D is TRBD1 (5 bases). The germline CDR1 and CDR2 sequences are SQVTM and ANQGSEA. V lost 4 bases, J lost 3 bases, and 15 bases lay in between. This CDR3 is built from 14 residues. This chain's CDR3 is CSVVGTALYTEAFF. CDR3 in DNA: TGCAGCGTTGTTGGGACTGCATTGTACACTGAAGCTTTCTTT. The full variable domain, with the rest looked up from reference TRBV29-1 and TRBJ1-1, is SAVISQKPSRDICQRGTSLTIQCQVDSQVTMMFWYRQQPGQSLTLIATANQGSEATYESGFVIDKFPISRPNLTFSTLTVSNMSPEDSSIYLCSVVGTALYTEAFFGQGTRLTVV.

The chain employs TRBV29-1 and TRBJ1-1; D not certain. The CDR3 has 15 amino acids. Deletions cut 1 base from V and 0 bases from J, with 12 bases between. The germline CDR1 and CDR2 sequences are SQVTM and ANQGSEA. This chain's CDR3 is CSVEGPMVMNTEAFF. CDR3 sequence (DNA): TGCAGCGTTGAAGGTCCCATGGTAATGAACACTGAAGCTTTCTTT.

The chain uses TRBV7-8 and TRBJ1-2; perhaps TRBD1 as D (5 bases). Germline V gives CDR1 SGHVS, CDR2 FQNEAQ. With 2 bases removed from V and 6 bases from J, the gap between germline ends came to 16 bases. The CDR3 extends over 15 amino acids. Here the CDR3 reads CASSLSPTGTDGYTF. The CDR3, as DNA: TGTGCCAGCAGCTTAAGCCCCACAGGAACTGATGGCTACACCTTC.